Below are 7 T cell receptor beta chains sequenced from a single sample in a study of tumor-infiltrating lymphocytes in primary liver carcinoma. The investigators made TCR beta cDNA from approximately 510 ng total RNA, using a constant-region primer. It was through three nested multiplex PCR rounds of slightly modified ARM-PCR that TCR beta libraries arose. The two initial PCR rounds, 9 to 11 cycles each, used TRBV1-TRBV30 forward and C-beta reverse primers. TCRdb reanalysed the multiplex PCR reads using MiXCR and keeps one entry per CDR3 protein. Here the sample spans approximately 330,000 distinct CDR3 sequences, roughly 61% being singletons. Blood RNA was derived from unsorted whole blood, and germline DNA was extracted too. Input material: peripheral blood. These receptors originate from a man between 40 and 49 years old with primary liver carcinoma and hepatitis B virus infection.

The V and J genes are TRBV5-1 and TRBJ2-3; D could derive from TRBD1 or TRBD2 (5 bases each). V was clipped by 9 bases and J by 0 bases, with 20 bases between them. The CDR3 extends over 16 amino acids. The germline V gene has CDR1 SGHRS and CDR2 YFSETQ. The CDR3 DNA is TGCGCCAACAGTCTGGATCTGGGACCTAGCACAGATACGCAGTATTTT. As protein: CANSLDLGPSTDTQYF.

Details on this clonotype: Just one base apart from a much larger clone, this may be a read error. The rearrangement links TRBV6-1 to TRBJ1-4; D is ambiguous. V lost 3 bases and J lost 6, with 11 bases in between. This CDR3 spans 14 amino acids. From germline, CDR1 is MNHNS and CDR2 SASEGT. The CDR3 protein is CASSDGFFDEKLFF. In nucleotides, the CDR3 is TGTGCCAGCAGTGATGGGTTCTTTGATGAAAAACTGTTTTTT.

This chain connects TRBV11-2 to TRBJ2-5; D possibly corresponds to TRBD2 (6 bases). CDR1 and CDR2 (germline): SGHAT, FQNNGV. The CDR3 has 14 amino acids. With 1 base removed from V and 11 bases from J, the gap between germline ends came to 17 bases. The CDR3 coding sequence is TGTGCCAGCAGCTTAGTCTCGAGGGAGGAGTCTCAGTACTTC. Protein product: CASSLVSREESQYF.

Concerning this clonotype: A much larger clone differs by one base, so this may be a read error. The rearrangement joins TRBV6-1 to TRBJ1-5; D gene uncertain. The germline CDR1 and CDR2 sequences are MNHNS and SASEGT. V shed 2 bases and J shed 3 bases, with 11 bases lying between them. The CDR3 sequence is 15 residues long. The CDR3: CASSEPNYINQPQHF. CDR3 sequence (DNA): TGTGCCAGCAGTGAACCGAACTATATCAATCAGCCCCAGCATTTT.

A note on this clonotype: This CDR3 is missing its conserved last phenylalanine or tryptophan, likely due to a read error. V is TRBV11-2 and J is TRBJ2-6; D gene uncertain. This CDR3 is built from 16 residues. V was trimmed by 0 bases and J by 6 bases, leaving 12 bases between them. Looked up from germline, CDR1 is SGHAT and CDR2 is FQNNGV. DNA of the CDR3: TGTGCCAGCAGCTTAGATCTCGGTGATGAGGCCAACGTCCTGACTTCC. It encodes CASSLDLGDEANVLTS.

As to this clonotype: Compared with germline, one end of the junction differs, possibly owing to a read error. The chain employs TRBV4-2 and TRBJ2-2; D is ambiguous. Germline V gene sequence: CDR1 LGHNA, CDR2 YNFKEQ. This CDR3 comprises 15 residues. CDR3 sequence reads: CASSQEGSVTGELFF. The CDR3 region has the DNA TGTGCCAGCAGTCAAGAAGGGTCGGTCACCGGGGAGCTGTTTTTT.

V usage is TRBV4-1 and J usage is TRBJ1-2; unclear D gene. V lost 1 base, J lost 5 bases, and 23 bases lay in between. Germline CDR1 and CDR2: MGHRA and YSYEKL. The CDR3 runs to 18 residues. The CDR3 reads CASSQVWSGRQGEYGYTF. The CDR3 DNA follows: TGCGCCAGCAGCCAAGTTTGGTCGGGCAGGCAAGGAGAATATGGCTACACCTTC.